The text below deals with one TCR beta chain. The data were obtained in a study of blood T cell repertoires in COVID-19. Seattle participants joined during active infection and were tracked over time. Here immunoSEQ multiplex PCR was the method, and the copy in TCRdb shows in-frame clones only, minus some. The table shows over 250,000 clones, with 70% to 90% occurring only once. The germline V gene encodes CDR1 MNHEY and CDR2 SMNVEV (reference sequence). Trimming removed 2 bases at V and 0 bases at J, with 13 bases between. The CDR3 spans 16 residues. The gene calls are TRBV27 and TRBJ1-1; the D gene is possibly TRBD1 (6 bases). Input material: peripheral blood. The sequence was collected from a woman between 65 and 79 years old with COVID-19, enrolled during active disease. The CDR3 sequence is CASSLSRGRMNTEAFF. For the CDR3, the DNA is TGTGCCAGCAGTTTAAGCAGGGGCCGAATGAACACTGAAGCTTTCTTT.